Following are 17 T cell receptor beta chains from one sample sequenced in a study of T cells expressing NK-cell markers. TCRdb re-called the 5' RACE reads and gives one entry per CDR3 protein, without DNA. The table for this sample gives about 550,000 distinct CDR3 sequences. The source material was blood T cells: a sorted CD56 or NKG2C T cell subset, CD4+ or CD8+ T cells, or bulk PBMC T cells (not recorded which). These receptors were taken from a man aged 18 to 30 in good health.

The chain recombines TRBV7-9 with TRBJ2-6; TCRdb selects TRBD1, and the lack of DNA leaves this call unchecked. The CDR3 length is 17 residues. CDR1 is SEHNR and CDR2 is FQNEAQ in the germline V gene (reference sequence). This CDR3 is CASRPSPQGLGANVLTF.

The V call is TRBV12-3 or TRBV12-4, the J call TRBJ2-3; TCRdb names TRBD1, which stays unverified in the absence of DNA. The CDR3 sequence is 15 residues long. This CDR3 is CASSFVEARADTQYF.

This sequence joins TRBV29-1 and TRBJ1-1; TCRdb's D gene call, TRBD1, goes unchecked for lack of DNA. The CDR3 has 14 residues. Germline assignment: CDR1 SQVTM and CDR2 ANQGSEA. CDR3 in amino acids: CSVARTVSNTEAFF.

The J gene is TRBJ2-4, the V gene TRBV29-1; TCRdb calls TRBD1, which cannot be checked without DNA. This CDR3 spans 14 amino acids. The germline V gene has CDR1 SQVTM and CDR2 ANQGSEA. The CDR3 spells CSVGPRQGENIQYF.

The chain couples TRBV2 to TRBJ2-2; the D call from TCRdb, TRBD1, cannot be confirmed without DNA. CDR3 length: 16 amino acids. Germline CDR1 SNHLY, CDR2 FYNNEI. CDR3 residues: CASRGTGRKNTGELFF.

The chain recombines TRBV5-1 with TRBJ1-4; TCRdb returns TRBD1, unconfirmable since there is no DNA. Per the germline V gene, CDR1 is SGHRS and CDR2 is YFSETQ. CDR3 size: 14 residues. CDR3: CASSLGAPGEKLFF.

V gene TRBV20-1 combines with J gene TRBJ2-5; no DNA is available, so the TRBD1 call from TCRdb remains unchecked. CDR1 and CDR2 from the germline V gene are DFQATT and SNEGSKA (reference sequence). This CDR3 spans 14 amino acids. Here the CDR3 reads CSVFRAGASETQYF.

The chain links TRBV12-3 or TRBV12-4 to TRBJ2-7; there is no DNA to check the TCRdb D call of TRBD2. This CDR3 has 18 amino acids. CDR3 region: CASSFFGLAGAPRSEQYF.

The V call is TRBV5-1, the J call TRBJ2-6; absent DNA, TCRdb's TRBD1 call cannot be checked. Germline V gene lookup returns CDR1 SGHRS and CDR2 YFSETQ. The CDR3 sequence is 16 residues long. CDR3: CASSRDRGVGANVLTF.

This sequence joins TRBV9 and TRBJ2-5. This CDR3 comprises 14 residues. Germline CDR1 is SGDLS and CDR2 is YYNGEE. This CDR3 is CASSVGRSQETQYF.

The V and J genes are TRBV15 and TRBJ1-1. CDR1 is LNHNV, CDR2 YYDKDF, per germline (reference sequence). This CDR3 has 12 residues. CDR3 sequence: CATSEVNTEAFF.

The chain has TRBV29-1 and TRBJ2-3; without DNA, the TCRdb call of TRBD1 cannot be checked. In germline, CDR1 is SQVTM, CDR2 ANQGSEA. CDR3 length: 13 residues. CDR3 protein: CSVRGQGTDTQYF.

The J gene is TRBJ2-1, the V gene TRBV5-6; TCRdb indicates TRBD2, and absent DNA this call remains unverified. The germline gives CDR1 SGHDT, CDR2 YYEEEE. The CDR3 runs to 16 residues. The chain's CDR3 is CASSLTSGTSNNEQFF.

V gene TRBV6-6 combines with J gene TRBJ1-2. The CDR3 sequence is 13 residues long. From germline, CDR1 is MNHNY and CDR2 SVGAGI (reference sequence). The CDR3 loop is CASSPGLNYGYTF.

This rearrangement joins TRBV7-6 to TRBJ2-3; TCRdb proposes TRBD2, but this gene call is untestable without DNA. The CDR3 runs to 17 residues. CDR1 is SGHVS, CDR2 FNYEAQ, per germline. Here the CDR3 reads CASSLRRLAGLEDTQYF.

The chain combines TRBV15 with TRBJ2-2. The CDR3 sequence is 16 residues long. In germline, CDR1 is LNHNV, CDR2 YYDKDF (reference sequence). CDR3 amino acids: CATSRTPSGNTGELFF.

The rearrangement uses TRBV5-1 and TRBJ2-1; TCRdb's D gene call, TRBD2, goes unchecked for lack of DNA. The CDR3 extends over 15 amino acids. Germline assignment: CDR1 SGHRS and CDR2 YFSETQ. The CDR3 sequence: CASSLETGGPYEQFF. Drawing the rest from reference TRBV5-1 and TRBJ2-1, the complete variable domain is KAGVTQTPRYLIKTRGQQVTLSCSPISGHRSVSWYQQTPGQGLQFLFEYFSETQRNKGNFPGRFSGRQFSNSRSEMNVSTLELGDSALYLCASSLETGGPYEQFFGPGTRLTVL.